What follows describes a single TCR beta chain. The antigen is undetermined. For every subset, genomic DNA was evenly distributed across several immunoSEQ plates. The DNA input per sorted-subset replicate PCR was roughly 0.2 ug, corresponding to some 33,000 T cell genomes. Here immunoSEQ multiplex PCR was the method, and the copy in TCRdb shows in-frame clones only, minus some. The sample shows around 2.1 million clones, around 95% of them seen only once. The sample comes from a study of shared clonotypes between healthy human individuals. Study results and caveats: Donor clonotype sharing was expected to depend on sequencing depth. Across several donors, naive CD4 shared about 5%, naive CD8 about 3.2%, memory CD4 2% to 2.5%, memory CD8 0.4% to 0.5%.

CDR1 is ENHRY and CDR2 is SYGVKD in the germline V gene. The CDR3 spans 11 residues. V was shortened by 3 bases and J by 8 bases, with 4 bases between the two germline ends. The sample comprised naive CD4+ T cells sorted from blood. The sample's subset: CD45RA+ positively selected. This chain uses TRBV10-3 with TRBJ1-4; D not resolved. This TCR was recovered from a man aged 18 to 30 in good health. CDR3 loop: CAISDAEKLFF. The CDR3 coding sequence is TGTGCCATCAGTGACGCGGAAAAACTGTTTTTT.